The text below deals with one TCR beta chain. Original processing notes: Filtering differed, since immunoSEQ gave only junction sequences and no quality scores. Libraries were prepared by immunoSEQ multiplex PCR; TCRdb keeps only in-frame clonotypes and omits some of them. D and trimming were read from the DNA, whereas the V and J calls and clone size are those reported in that table. The sample consists of fewer than 2.5 million clones, roughly 93% of them appearing once. Donors were healthy HIV-negative adults without recent acute infections or vaccinations. CD45RA-negative memory and CD45RA+ naive subsets were split from the CD4+ cells. V was cut by 5 bases and J by 4 bases, with 10 bases left in between. Germline values: CDR1 LNHNV, CDR2 YYDKDF (reference sequence). The CDR3 length is 13 residues. The data were obtained in a study of shared clonotypes between healthy human individuals. Study overall: The donors, two women and a few men, were aged 18 to 49.

The chain links TRBV15 to TRBJ2-3; D is ambiguous. The clonotype comes from a young man in good health. Some clones in this sample may be carry-over from other donors' samples. The sequencing sample was made of naive CD4+ T cells from PBMCs. This sample's subset: CD45RA+ positively selected. CDR3 in DNA: TGTGCCACCAGCGGGGTAGTAGCAGATACGCAGTATTTT. Translation: CATSGVVADTQYF.